A selection of T cell receptor beta chains follows, all from one sample in a study of CD8+CD57+ T cells in acquired aplastic anemia. TCRdb independently ran MiXCR on the reads; one entry per CDR3 protein. The data show approximately 150,000 distinct CDR3 sequences, under 55% seen once. The material sequenced was sorted CD4+, CD8+, or CD8+CD57+ T cells (not recorded which) from PBMCs. The source of these receptors is a human donor with aplastic anemia. CDR3s include the opening cysteine and the closing phenylalanine or tryptophan. D genes are given only for firm matches. The size of a clone is reported for some rows only, either as once, few or many, or as a class for expanded clones.

TRBV19	13	TRBJ1-2	many	-	CASSIDFRSGYTF	TGTGCCAGTAGTATAGACTTTAGGAGTGGCTACACCTTC
TRBV2	14	TRBJ2-3	many	-	CATGDILLTDTQYF	TGTGCCACAGGGGATATCCTCCTCACAGATACGCAGTATTTT
TRBV19	15	TRBJ2-7	-	TRBD2	CASSIEGGRAYEQYF	TGTGCCAGTAGTATCGAAGGTGGGAGGGCCTACGAGCAGTACTTC
TRBV2	20	TRBJ2-3	-	TRBD2	CASSEALAGGRFGSTDTQYF	TGTGCCAGCAGTGAAGCTCTAGCGGGGGGGCGATTCGGAAGCACAGATACGCAGTATTTT
TRBV6-2/TRBV6-3	13	TRBJ1-2	once	-	CASSYSLGASYTF	TGTGCCAGCAGTTACTCGTTGGGGGCAAGCTACACCTTC
TRBV24-1	13	TRBJ1-2	-	-	CATSSLRGGGYTF	TGTGCCACCAGCTCACTCAGGGGCGGAGGCTACACCTTC
TRBV15	15	TRBJ2-6	-	TRBD1	CATSTGGAGANVLTF	TGTGCCACCAGTACAGGGGGCGCTGGGGCCAACGTCCTGACTTTC
TRBV29-1	12	TRBJ1-2	-	-	CSVLGGNYGYTF	TGCAGCGTTTTAGGAGGGAACTATGGCTACACCTTC
TRBV20-1	15	TRBJ1-3	many	-	CSARDGSGSGNTIYF	TGCAGTGCTAGAGACGGGTCAGGGTCTGGAAACACCATATATTTT
TRBV4-2	14	TRBJ2-3	many	-	CASSYGAASDTQYF	TGTGCCAGCAGCTACGGTGCGGCTTCAGATACGCAGTATTTT
TRBV5-1	14	TRBJ1-1	many	-	CASSLQVMNTEAFF	TGCGCCAGCAGCTTACAGGTGATGAACACTGAAGCTTTCTTT
TRBV15	13	TRBJ2-7	many	-	CATSRDAVYEQYF	TGTGCCACCAGCAGAGACGCGGTCTACGAGCAGTACTTC
TRBV6-2/TRBV6-3	16	TRBJ1-3	-	-	CASSYLQAMVGNTIYF	TGTGCCAGCAGTTACCTTCAGGCTATGGTTGGAAACACCATATATTTT
TRBV2	14	TRBJ1-5	-	-	CASRDSGNEQPQHF	TGTGCCAGCAGGGATAGCGGGAACGAGCAGCCCCAGCATTTT
TRBV2	13	TRBJ1-2	-	TRBD1	CASRTGTAYGYTF	TGTGCCAGCAGGACCGGGACAGCGTATGGCTACACCTTC
TRBV6-5	15	TRBJ1-1	many	-	CASSYSKVPNTEAFF	TGTGCCAGCAGTTACTCGAAAGTCCCGAACACTGAAGCTTTCTTT
TRBV25-1	11	TRBJ2-7	-	-	CASRGRGEQYF	TGTGCCAGCAGGGGTCGCGGCGAGCAGTACTTC
TRBV7-2	13	TRBJ1-1	many	-	CASSLASTLEAFF	TGTGCCAGCAGCTTAGCGTCCACCCTTGAAGCTTTCTTT
TRBV2	14	TRBJ2-7	-	TRBD1	CASKVQGANYEQYF	TGTGCCAGTAAGGTACAGGGGGCTAACTACGAGCAGTACTTC
TRBV2	10	TRBJ2-7	few	-	CASASYEQYF	TGTGCCAGCGCATCCTACGAGCAGTACTTC
TRBV20-1	13	TRBJ2-7	-	-	CSATSAGSYEQYF	TGCAGTGCTACGAGCGCGGGGTCCTACGAGCAGTACTTC
TRBV6-2/TRBV6-3	14	TRBJ2-1	-	TRBD2	CASSIAGYYNEQFF	TGTGCCAGCAGTATAGCGGGGTACTACAATGAGCAGTTCTTC
TRBV5-6	14	TRBJ1-2	many	TRBD1	CASSRGQGAYGYTF	TGTGCCAGCAGCCGGGGACAGGGGGCGTATGGCTACACCTTC
TRBV24-1	16	TRBJ2-2	-	-	CATSDWGHLNTGELFF	TGTGCCACCAGTGACTGGGGACACCTAAACACCGGGGAGCTGTTTTTT
TRBV20-1	14	TRBJ1-1	-	-	CSASSTPIATEAFF	TGCAGTGCCAGCTCAACACCGATCGCCACTGAAGCTTTCTTT
TRBV29-1	14	TRBJ2-7	-	TRBD1	CSVEDRNRGYEQYF	TGCAGCGTTGAAGATCGGAACAGGGGGTACGAGCAGTACTTC
TRBV19	13	TRBJ1-6	-	-	CASKETGNSPLHF	TGTGCCAGTAAGGAAACAGGGAATTCACCCCTCCACTTT
TRBV29-1	14	TRBJ2-5	-	TRBD2	CSVPQTSGGETQYF	TGCAGCGTTCCTCAGACTAGCGGCGGAGAGACCCAGTACTTC
TRBV5-1	13	TRBJ2-5	many	TRBD2	CASSKTSGETQYF	TGCGCCAGCAGCAAGACTAGCGGAGAGACCCAGTACTTC
TRBV4-3	14	TRBJ1-1	many	-	CASSQEHSSQEAFF	TGCGCCAGCAGCCAAGAACACAGCTCTCAGGAAGCTTTCTTT
TRBV7-8	13	TRBJ1-4	-	-	CASGVREDEKLLF	TGTGCCAGCGGCGTCAGGGAGGATGAAAAACTGCTTTTT
TRBV14	17	TRBJ2-1	many	TRBD2	CASSQVPSGGLYNEQFF	TGTGCCAGCAGCCAAGTACCCAGCGGGGGACTTTACAATGAGCAGTTCTTC
TRBV10-3	16	TRBJ1-1	many	TRBD1	CAISEGDRSMNTEAFF	TGTGCCATCAGTGAAGGGGACAGGTCCATGAACACTGAAGCTTTCTTT
TRBV10-3	13	TRBJ1-1	-	-	CAIRLDRYTEAFF	TGTGCCATCAGGCTCGACAGATACACTGAAGCTTTCTTT
TRBV2	14	TRBJ1-1	-	-	CASSRVAGGTEAFF	TGTGCCAGCAGCCGAGTGGCCGGGGGCACTGAAGCTTTCTTT
TRBV2	14	TRBJ1-2	-	-	CASRRGGSEVGYTF	TGTGCCAGCCGTAGGGGGGGTTCGGAAGTTGGCTACACCTTC
TRBV2	13	TRBJ1-5	-	-	CAGSGTGYQPQHF	TGTGCCGGCAGTGGTACAGGCTACCAGCCCCAGCATTTT
TRBV29-1	14	TRBJ2-1	-	TRBD2	CSVKLADSYNEQFF	TGCAGCGTGAAACTAGCGGACTCCTACAATGAGCAGTTCTTC
TRBV2	13	TRBJ1-5	-	-	CASRRQLNQPQHF	TGTGCCAGCAGAAGACAGCTGAATCAGCCCCAGCATTTT
TRBV19	13	TRBJ1-1	many	-	CASSTTGAYEAFF	TGTGCCAGTAGTACCACAGGCGCCTATGAAGCTTTCTTT
TRBV12-3/TRBV12-4	14	TRBJ2-7	many	-	CASSFAGPSYEQYF	TGTGCCAGCAGTTTCGCGGGGCCTTCCTACGAGCAGTACTTC